These T cell receptor beta chains were read from a single sample in a study of blood T cell repertoires in COVID-19. Sequenced by immunoSEQ multiplex PCR; TCRdb stores in-frame clones only, minus some. The sample gives hundreds of thousands of clones, about 88% of which show up once; approximately 1.5% is in the top ten. The source material was PBMCs or T cells enriched from blood (not recorded which). Receptors were obtained from a woman younger than 30 who had been exposed to COVID-19. CDR3s include the opening cysteine and the closing phenylalanine or tryptophan. D genes are given only for firm matches. Size tells how often a clone was seen (once, few, many) or the class of an expanded clone, and some rows leave it out.

TRBJ2-3	13	-	-	TRBV6-2/TRBV6-3	CASGRLGPDTQYF	TGTGCCAGCGGCCGCCTGGGCCCAGATACGCAGTATTTT
TRBJ1-4	16	TRBD1	-	TRBV6-5	CASSYRGTGGSEKLFF	TGTGCCAGCAGTTACCGTGGGACAGGGGGCAGCGAAAAACTGTTTTTT
TRBJ2-1	13	-	-	TRBV11-2	CASSLWDSNEQFF	TGTGCCAGCAGCTTATGGGACTCCAATGAGCAGTTCTTC
TRBJ1-6	18	-	-	TRBV28	CASSLLGGARGEGSPLHF	TGTGCCAGCAGTTTACTAGGAGGCGCCAGGGGTGAGGGTTCACCCCTCCACTTT
TRBJ1-5	18	-	few	TRBV7-2	CASSFRGGLLLGNQPQHF	TGTGCCAGCAGCTTTAGGGGGGGGCTGCTTCTAGGCAATCAGCCCCAGCATTTT
TRBJ1-2	12	TRBD1	-	TRBV2	CANADRGTGYTF	TGTGCCAACGCTGACAGGGGGACCGGCTACACCTTC
TRBJ1-4	14	-	-	TRBV4-1	CASKLQGFNEKLFF	TGCGCCAGCAAACTTCAGGGATTCAATGAAAAACTGTTTTTT
TRBJ1-5	13	-	few	TRBV10-3	CAISESGFQPQHF	TGTGCCATCAGTGAATCAGGTTTCCAGCCCCAGCATTTT
TRBJ1-2	16	-	-	TRBV6-1	CASSEQGAAPFYGYTF	TGTGCCAGCAGTGAACAAGGAGCAGCCCCGTTCTATGGCTACACCTTC
TRBJ2-2	15	TRBD1	-	TRBV5-1	CASSFGQGNTGELFF	TGCGCCAGCAGCTTCGGACAGGGAAACACCGGGGAGCTGTTTTTT
TRBJ1-1	12	TRBD1	-	TRBV29-1	CSAQGATGGAFF	TGCAGCGCCCAAGGAGCGACAGGGGGAGCTTTCTTT
TRBJ2-7	21	TRBD2	-	TRBV9	CASSVAPTGTSGGGSFHEQYF	TGTGCCAGCAGCGTAGCCCCCACCGGGACTAGCGGGGGGGGCTCCTTCCACGAGCAGTACTTC
TRBJ2-7	14	TRBD2	-	TRBV5-4	CASSLVGGSYEQYF	TGTGCCAGCAGCTTGGTGGGGGGGTCCTACGAGCAGTACTTC
TRBJ2-7	14	TRBD2	-	TRBV5-5	CASSLAGLAHEQYF	TGTGCCAGCAGCTTGGCCGGACTAGCCCACGAGCAGTACTTC
TRBJ1-1	14	-	-	TRBV11-2	CASETGSLGTEAFF	TGTGCCAGCGAAACAGGGTCTTTGGGCACTGAAGCTTTCTTT
TRBJ1-3	14	-	few	TRBV29-1	CSVEGSETGNTIYF	TGCAGCGTTGAAGGCAGTGAAACCGGAAACACCATATATTTT
TRBJ2-7	13	TRBD1	-	TRBV27	CASSQGASYEQYF	TGTGCCAGCAGTCAGGGGGCTAGCTACGAGCAGTACTTC
TRBJ2-2	14	-	once	TRBV27	CASSAYQGSRELFF	TGTGCCAGCAGTGCATATCAGGGGAGCCGGGAGCTGTTTTTT
TRBJ2-7	19	TRBD2	once	TRBV23-1	CASSLLPKIGRDYAYEQYF	TGCGCCAGCAGTCTACTTCCTAAAATCGGTCGGGACTACGCCTACGAGCAGTACTTC
TRBJ1-3	15	-	-	TRBV9	CASSRTAYSGNTIYF	TGTGCCAGCAGCAGGACAGCTTACTCTGGAAACACCATATATTTT
TRBJ2-3	16	TRBD2	-	TRBV27	CASSKGLADSTDTQYF	TGTGCCAGCAGCAAAGGACTAGCGGATAGCACAGATACGCAGTATTTT
TRBJ1-2	13	-	-	TRBV10-1	CASSETGVYGYTF	TGCGCCAGCAGTGAGACGGGAGTCTATGGCTACACCTTC
TRBJ2-7	12	-	once	TRBV27	CASSLLEGEQYF	TGTGCCAGCAGTTTATTGGAGGGGGAGCAGTACTTC
TRBJ1-5	14	-	once	TRBV6-5	CASSSPRSNQPQHF	TGTGCCAGCAGTTCCCCCAGGAGCAATCAGCCCCAGCATTTT
TRBJ2-2	15	TRBD1	-	TRBV5-6	CASSLDRGDTGELFF	TGTGCCAGCAGCTTGGACAGGGGTGACACCGGGGAGCTGTTTTTT
TRBJ2-7	15	TRBD2	-	TRBV5-6	CASSLVASGYLEQYF	TGTGCCAGCAGCTTGGTGGCTAGCGGCTACCTCGAGCAGTACTTC